This T cell receptor (beta chain) is from a study of CD8+CD57+ T cells in acquired aplastic anemia. Overall study: Recorded DNA amounts for sorted CD4+ and CD8+ cells had an average of approximately 2.9 ug. Study results and limitations: Patients and controls shared 25 to 30 CD8+ CDR3 sequences, which appeared highly expressed in patients and within their immunodominant clones. Significance was not reached for CD8+ Simpson's diversity between patients and controls.

This clonotype was detected only once. Its antigen is not identified. The use of genomic DNA as template underpinned the TCR beta VDJ and CDR3 profiling. TCRdb processed the reads anew with MiXCR; each CDR3 protein has one entry. This sample carries roughly 300,000 distinct CDR3 sequences, around 60% of them seen once, and the ten largest clones take approximately 8%. The material sequenced was sorted CD4+, CD8+, or CD8+CD57+ T cells (not recorded which) from PBMCs. The receptor was isolated from a human donor with severe aplastic anemia or a healthy control (not recorded which).

CDR3 in DNA: TGTGCCAGCATTGACGGGGAATACGAGCAGTACTTC. Its protein product is CASIDGEYEQYF. The genes are TRBV6-1 and TRBJ2-7; D is possibly TRBD2 (5 bases). V was cut by 7 bases and J by 4 bases, with 11 bases left in between. The germline gives CDR1 MNHNS, CDR2 SASEGT. The CDR3 extends over 12 amino acids.